This T cell receptor beta chain was captured by sequencing in a study of blood T cell repertoires in COVID-19. Study details: Donors in the United States, Italy and Spain gave samples during acute or convalescent COVID-19.

The ends lost 6 bases at V and 2 bases at J; junction bases unmatched: 5. Germline V gene lookup returns CDR1 WNHNN and CDR2 SYGVQD (reference sequence). The CDR3 totals 15 residues. Clinical history as reported by participants underpinned cohort assignment. As processed by the authors: Reference gene primers were amplified, and this amplification served to estimate nucleated cell counts. TCRdb keeps only in-frame clones here, not all; method: immunoSEQ multiplex PCR. The V and J calls and clone size were taken over from that table, and D and trimming were inferred from the DNA. The sample includes 300,000 or so clones, about nine tenths seen only once; the top ten take approximately 1.2%.

Sequences were obtained from PBMCs or T cells enriched from blood (not recorded which). This TCR was recovered from a woman aged 25 to 39 who had recovered from COVID-19. The chain links TRBV10-1 to TRBJ2-3, with TRBD2 matching over 10 bases. CDR3 DNA sequence: TGCGCCAGCAGAGACGGACTAGCGGCCACAGATACGCAGTATTTT. The encoded protein is CASRDGLAATDTQYF.